This T cell receptor (beta chain) emerged from a study of T-cell reconstitution after alpha-beta-depleted transplantation in children. Unique molecular identifiers were used in preparing the TCRbeta library. Each CDR3 protein gets one entry after TCRdb re-called the PCR reads with MiXCR. The table records more than 300,000 distinct CDR3 sequences, 16% of them present only once. The study, taken as a whole, reports: It was newly produced T cells that mostly accounted for T-cell counts and diversity one year after transplant. Surviving recipient T cells and thymic progenitors produced the high day-60 TCRbeta diversity seen in some patients.

The germline V and J ends were trimmed by 3 bases and 2 bases, with 11 bases remaining between them. This CDR3 comprises 14 residues. CDR1 is SGHDN, CDR2 FVKESK, per germline. In the case of this clonotype: Its matching antigen is unknown.

The sample in question was PBMCs, mostly from graft donor cells, obtained 360 days after TCRalphabeta/CD19-depleted stem cell transplant. The receptor comes from a male patient aged 2-10 years who had a stem cell transplant for acute lymphoblastic leukemia, so the T cells may come from the graft donor. This chain connects TRBV14 to TRBJ2-7, with a weak D call TRBD2 (7 bases). The CDR3 reads CASSQGRGPYEQYF. CDR3 nucleotides: TGTGCCAGCAGCCAGGGGCGGGGGCCCTACGAGCAGTACTTC.